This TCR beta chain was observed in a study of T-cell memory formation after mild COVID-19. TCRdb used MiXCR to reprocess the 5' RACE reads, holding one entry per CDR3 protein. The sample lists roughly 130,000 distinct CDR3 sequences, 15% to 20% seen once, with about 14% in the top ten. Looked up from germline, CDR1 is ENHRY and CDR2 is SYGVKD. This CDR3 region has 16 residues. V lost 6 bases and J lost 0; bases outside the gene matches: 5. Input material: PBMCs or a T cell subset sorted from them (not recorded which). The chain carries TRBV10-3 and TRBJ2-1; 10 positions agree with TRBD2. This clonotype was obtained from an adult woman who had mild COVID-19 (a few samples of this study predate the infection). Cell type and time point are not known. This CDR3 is CAISTIAGGSYNEQFF. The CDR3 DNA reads TGTGCCATCAGCACTATAGCGGGAGGCTCCTACAATGAGCAGTTCTTC.